The 18 T cell receptor beta chains listed next were all sequenced from one sample in a study of OX40 agonist ivuxolimab in advanced cancers. Assay used: immunoSEQ multiplex PCR; TCRdb lists only in-frame clones, some missing. Here the sample spans about 54,000 clones, 70% to 90% being singletons. The sequencing used CD4+ or CD8+ T cells sorted from blood, collected in a trial of the OX40 agonist ivuxolimab. These receptors all stem from an adult with an advanced solid tumor such as melanoma, head and neck, liver or kidney cancer.

The chain has TRBV27 and TRBJ2-7; tentatively, D is TRBD1 (6 bases). The CDR3 totals 16 residues. The germline V gene encodes CDR1 MNHEY and CDR2 SMNVEV (reference sequence). Trimming took off 3 bases at V and 5 bases at J, with 20 bases between the two ends. The CDR3 DNA sequence: TGTGCCAGCAGTTTCAAACCCGGGACCCAGGGGCACGAGCAGTACTTC. It codes for CASSFKPGTQGHEQYF.

V usage is TRBV5-5 and J usage is TRBJ1-5; unclear D gene. V dropped 0 bases and J dropped 0 bases, with 10 bases sitting between them. The V gene's germline CDR1 is SGHKS and CDR2 YYEKEE (reference sequence). This CDR3 region has 16 residues. The CDR3 spells CASSLEDGSSNQPQHF. The CDR3 DNA sequence: TGTGCCAGCAGCTTGGAGGATGGGAGTAGCAATCAGCCCCAGCATTTT.

This sequence joins TRBV7-9 and TRBJ2-6, with 9 bases aligning to TRBD1. CDR3 length: 14 residues. The trim removed 1 base at V and 15 bases at J, leaving 7 bases unmatched. The germline CDR1 and CDR2 sequences are SEHNR and FQNEAQ (reference sequence). The CDR3, as DNA: TGTGCCAGCAGCTTAGAAGGTCGGACAGGGGACCTGACTTTC. Its protein is CASSLEGRTGDLTF.

V usage is TRBV10-3 and J usage is TRBJ2-7; 13 nucleotides agree with TRBD2. With V trimmed by 2 bases and J by 0 bases, 16 bases remained unmatched. The CDR3 is 21 amino acids. Germline V gene data show CDR1 as ENHRY and CDR2 as SYGVKD. In DNA, the CDR3 is TGTGCCATCAGTGAGCCCCTTTCCGGACTAGCGGGAGCTTTGGTCTCCTACGAGCAGTACTTC. It is translated as CAISEPLSGLAGALVSYEQYF.

The chain uses TRBV18 and TRBJ1-1; 9 nucleotides align to TRBD1. This CDR3 comprises 14 residues. The V gene's germline CDR1 is KGHSH and CDR2 LQKENI. V shed 5 bases, J shed 5 bases, and the junction held 6 bases outside the gene matches. The CDR3 here is CASSTTGGETEAFF. CDR3 nucleotide sequence: TGTGCCAGCTCAACTACAGGGGGCGAAACTGAAGCTTTCTTT.

This clone was seen a handful of times. The rearrangement joins TRBV7-9 to TRBJ1-2; weak D call: TRBD1 (5 bases). The CDR3 totals 12 residues. Trimming took 5 bases from V and 8 from J, leaving 12 bases between them. CDR1 and CDR2 from the germline V gene are SEHNR and FQNEAQ (reference sequence). The CDR3 nucleotides are TGTGCCAGCAGCCCGACAGAGGGGGGCTACACCTTC. Protein product: CASSPTEGGYTF.

This chain connects TRBV7-9 to TRBJ1-4, with D hard to call. This CDR3 has 14 amino acids. The germline V and J ends were trimmed by 1 base and 5 bases, with 8 bases remaining between them. Germline V gene sequence: CDR1 SEHNR, CDR2 FQNEAQ (reference sequence). The DNA for the CDR3 is TGTGCCAGCAGCTTAGTCAGCCTAAATGAAAAACTGTTTTTT. Its protein product is CASSLVSLNEKLFF.

In its sample, this clone ranks as medium-sized (0.01 to 0.1%). This sequence joins TRBV4-3 and TRBJ1-1; unclear D gene. Germline-derived CDR1 and CDR2 are LGHNA and YSLEER. With 1 base removed from V and 9 bases from J, the gap between germline ends came to 15 bases. The CDR3 is 14 residues long. CDR3 in amino acids: CASSQASRSRQAFF. The DNA for the CDR3 is TGCGCCAGCAGCCAAGCATCGCGGAGTAGACAAGCTTTCTTT.

The rearrangement uses TRBV28 and TRBJ2-2; D call uncertain. The germline V and J ends were trimmed by 5 bases and 3 bases, with 13 bases remaining between them. This CDR3 is built from 15 residues. CDR1 is MDHEN and CDR2 is SYDVKM in the germline V gene. CDR3: CASSPFGLYTGELFF. The CDR3 DNA follows: TGTGCCAGCAGTCCGTTCGGGCTTTACACCGGGGAGCTGTTTTTT.

The chain joins TRBV2 to TRBJ2-5; D is undetermined. The CDR3 loop spans 10 amino acids. The germline gives CDR1 SNHLY, CDR2 FYNNEI. Deletions cut 3 bases from V and 5 bases from J, with 1 base between. The CDR3 reads CASSEETQYF. CDR3 bases: TGTGCCAGCAGTGAGGAGACCCAGTACTTC.

In DNA form, the CDR3 reads TGCGCCAGCAGCACAGGACTAGCGGGAGGGCCCGGGGAGCTGTTTTTT. It specifies CASSTGLAGGPGELFF. The J gene is TRBJ2-2, the V gene TRBV5-1; 15 nucleotides agree with TRBD2. The CDR3 totals 16 residues. V shed 4 bases and J 6 bases; nucleotides not matched to a gene: 4. The germline V gene has CDR1 SGHRS and CDR2 YFSETQ.

The genes are TRBV28 and TRBJ2-4; either TRBD1 or TRBD2 may supply D (5 bases each). Germline loops: CDR1 MDHEN, CDR2 SYDVKM. Trimming removed 6 bases at V and 2 bases at J, with 11 bases between. The CDR3 contains 14 residues. CDR3 region: CASSPPGPKNIQYF. The CDR3 DNA follows: TGTGCCAGCAGCCCCCCGGGACCCAAAAACATTCAGTACTTC.

The chain combines TRBV27 with TRBJ2-7; 10 positions match TRBD2. V trimming: 6 bases; J trimming: 2 bases; junction bases outside the gene matches: 7. The CDR3 has 15 amino acids. CDR1 MNHEY and CDR2 SMNVEV come from the germline V gene (reference sequence). CDR3 protein: CASRYGLAATYEQYF. The CDR3 DNA is TGTGCCAGCAGATATGGACTAGCGGCGACCTACGAGCAGTACTTC.

The table lists this clone with a few counts. The chain uses TRBV10-3 and TRBJ2-1, with TRBD2 identical over 11 bases. J lost 6 bases, V lost 6 bases, and 7 bases had no gene match. This CDR3 is 15 amino acids long. The germline V gene encodes CDR1 ENHRY and CDR2 SYGVKD. The CDR3 DNA sequence: TGTGCCATCAGACACGGGACTAGCGGAGGCAATGAGCAGTTCTTC. Translated: CAIRHGTSGGNEQFF.

This rearrangement joins TRBV7-2 to TRBJ2-1; perhaps TRBD2 as D (5 bases). In germline, CDR1 is SGHTA, CDR2 FQGNSA. V lost 5 bases and J lost 8, with 19 bases in between. The CDR3 consists of 15 residues. The DNA for the CDR3 is TGTGCCAGCAGCAATTTTCGGGCGGGCGGCGATGAGCAGTTCTTC. It codes for CASSNFRAGGDEQFF.

The chain combines TRBV7-2 with TRBJ1-1; the D gene is possibly TRBD1 (5 bases). The length of the CDR3 is 15 residues. CDR1 and CDR2 from the germline V gene are SGHTA and FQGNSA. V was clipped by 0 bases and J by 4 bases, with 12 bases between them. DNA for the CDR3: TGTGCCAGCAGCTTAGCGTCGGGCAGGGCCACTGAAGCTTTCTTT. Its protein product is CASSLASGRATEAFF.

This rearrangement joins TRBV28 to TRBJ1-5; D call uncertain. Germline V lookup: CDR1 MDHEN, CDR2 SYDVKM. The V and J ends lost 3 bases and 0 bases respectively, with 9 bases between them. The CDR3 is made up of 15 amino acids. The CDR3 sequence is CASSLVPNSNQPQHF. The DNA of the CDR3 is TGTGCCAGCAGTTTGGTACCGAATAGCAATCAGCCCCAGCATTTT.

The genes are TRBV28 and TRBJ2-1; 7 nucleotides match TRBD2. Germline V gene data show CDR1 as MDHEN and CDR2 as SYDVKM. The CDR3 has 17 amino acids. J lost 9 bases, V lost 3 bases, and 17 bases had no gene match. CDR3: CASSLSGAGEGLGEQFF. CDR3 nucleotide sequence: TGTGCCAGCAGTTTGAGCGGGGCGGGAGAAGGGTTGGGTGAGCAGTTCTTC.